Presented here are 22 T cell receptor beta chains from one specimen sequenced in a study of T cell repertoires in cytomegalovirus infection. TCRdb recomputed calls from the reads with MiXCR, one row per CDR3 protein. The profile covers hundreds of thousands of distinct CDR3 sequences, with 20% to 25% appearing a single time and approximately 8.2% taken by the ten largest. The source material was CD8+ T cells from PBMCs. All receptors come from a human donor in good health (CMV status not recorded). Some clones in this sample may be carry-over from other donors' samples.

The chain links TRBV29-1 to TRBJ2-1; no definite D call. The V gene's germline CDR1 is SQVTM and CDR2 ANQGSEA. This CDR3 is 11 amino acids long. Deletions cut 3 bases from V and 4 bases from J, with 4 bases between. DNA of the CDR3: TGCAGCGTTGAGAGGTACAATGAGCAGTTCTTC. It codes for CSVERYNEQFF.

The gene calls are TRBV2 and TRBJ2-1; 15 bases are shared with TRBD2. In germline, CDR1 is SNHLY, CDR2 FYNNEI. Unmatched junction bases numbered 6, after V lost 3 bases and J lost 3 bases. This CDR3 has 18 amino acids. This chain's CDR3 is CASSEFWTSGGDYNEQFF. In nucleotides, the CDR3 is TGTGCCAGCAGTGAGTTCTGGACTAGCGGGGGGGACTACAATGAGCAGTTCTTC.

Remarks on this clonotype: With a much larger clone just one base away, this may be a read error. This chain uses TRBV12-3 or TRBV12-4 with TRBJ2-1; 10 positions match TRBD1. The CDR3 totals 14 residues. The V segment lost 2 bases and the J segment 9 bases; nucleotides outside the gene matches: 4. CDR3 loop: CASSLSTGGTEQFF. CDR3 nucleotides: TGTGCCAGCAGTTTATCGACAGGGGGCACTGAGCAGTTCTTC.

This clonotype has ten or more counts. This chain links TRBV7-8 with TRBJ2-1, with D hard to call. The CDR3 sequence is 14 residues long. The ends were cut back, 2 bases at V and 8 bases at J, with 13 bases in the middle. CDR1 and CDR2 from the germline V gene are SGHVS and FQNEAQ. The CDR3 sequence: CASSLWALDDEQFF. CDR3 sequence (DNA): TGTGCCAGCAGCTTATGGGCCCTCGATGATGAGCAGTTCTTC.

The V and J genes are TRBV7-9 and TRBJ2-7; D not resolved. Germline-derived CDR1 and CDR2 are SEHNR and FQNEAQ (reference sequence). The CDR3 is 12 residues long. Trimming pared 4 bases from V and 7 bases from J, leaving 11 bases between. CDR3 amino acids: CASSSRGMEQYF. The CDR3, as DNA: TGTGCCAGCAGCTCCCGTGGAATGGAGCAGTACTTC. Complete variable domain (other parts from reference TRBV7-9 and TRBJ2-7): DTGVSQNPRHKITKRGQNVTFRCDPISEHNRLYWYRQTLGQGPEFLTYFQNEAQLEKSRLLSDRFSAERPKGSFSTLEIQRTEQGDSAMYLCASSSRGMEQYFGPGTRLTVT.

The table lists this clonotype with many counts. The V gene is TRBV7-6, the J gene TRBJ2-2; the D gene is possibly TRBD2 (6 bases). The CDR3 length is 14 residues. Germline V gene sequence: CDR1 SGHVS, CDR2 FNYEAQ. V gave up 5 bases and J gave up 8 bases, with 15 bases separating them. The DNA of the CDR3 is TGTGCCAGCAGCGTCACTCCGGGGGAAGGGGAGCTGTTTTTT. This encodes CASSVTPGEGELFF.

This sequence joins TRBV20-1 and TRBJ1-5; D is uncertain. Trimming took off 0 bases at V and 5 bases at J, with 17 bases between the two ends. Germline CDR1 DFQATT, CDR2 SNEGSKA (reference sequence). The CDR3 is 16 amino acids. The CDR3 DNA sequence: TGCAGTGCTAGAGAGGCCCCCGGGGTTTACGATCAGCCCCAGCATTTT. This sequence encodes CSAREAPGVYDQPQHF.

This clonotype showed up just a few times. The chain employs TRBV7-6 and TRBJ2-7; weak D call: TRBD1 (5 bases). The germline V gene encodes CDR1 SGHVS and CDR2 FNYEAQ. CDR3 length: 15 residues. V was shortened by 5 bases and J by 3 bases, with 17 bases between the two germline ends. The CDR3 nucleotides read TGTGCCAGCAGCCATCCTCTGGGGCAGCTCTACGAGCAGTACTTC. The encoded protein is CASSHPLGQLYEQYF.

Of note for this clonotype: A much larger clone differs by one base, so this may be a read error. The chain employs TRBV7-6 and TRBJ2-7; D is undetermined. Looked up from germline, CDR1 is SGHVS and CDR2 is FNYEAQ. This CDR3 contains 14 residues. CDR3 sequence: CASSLAVRAYERYF. The CDR3 DNA follows: TGTGCCAGCAGCTTAGCAGTCAGAGCCTACGAGCGGTACTTC.

The chain couples TRBV28 to TRBJ1-5; D call uncertain. The CDR3 has 13 residues. CDR1 MDHEN and CDR2 SYDVKM come from the germline V gene. V gave up 6 bases and J gave up 5 bases, with 11 bases separating them. In nucleotides, the CDR3 is TGTGCCAGCAGCTCTCTGGCTGATCAGCCCCAGCATTTT. Translation: CASSSLADQPQHF.

In its sample, this clonotype was seen a few times. The chain combines TRBV29-1 with TRBJ1-1; D remains ambiguous. This CDR3 contains 10 residues. Germline values: CDR1 SQVTM, CDR2 ANQGSEA. V was cut by 8 bases and J by 3 bases, with 7 bases left in between. The chain's CDR3 is CSCGHTEAFF. The CDR3 DNA is TGCAGCTGTGGACACACTGAAGCTTTCTTT.

This clonotype was recorded a few times. The chain uses TRBV28 and TRBJ2-3; 9 positions match TRBD2. The germline gives CDR1 MDHEN, CDR2 SYDVKM. The CDR3 covers 17 residues. Trimming took 2 bases from V and 0 from J; bases not matched to a gene: 6. Written as DNA, the CDR3 is TGTGCCAGCAGTTTACCGCTAGCGGGGACCAGCACAGATACGCAGTATTTT. This translates into CASSLPLAGTSTDTQYF.

A few counts support this clonotype. The CDR3 region is CASTETEAFF. Here the CDR3 DNA reads TGTGCCAGCACGGAGACTGAAGCTTTCTTT. J is TRBJ1-1 and V is TRBV7-9, with unresolved D. This CDR3 has 10 amino acids. Germline lookup yields CDR1 SEHNR and CDR2 FQNEAQ (reference sequence). The V end lost 7 bases, the J end lost 5 bases, and 5 bases lay between the germline ends.

The table lists this clonotype with a few counts. The chain recombines TRBV7-9 with TRBJ2-3; tentative D call: TRBD2 (7 bases). This CDR3 contains 15 residues. The V end was cut by 8 bases, the J end by 0 bases, with 15 bases between. The germline V gene has CDR1 SEHNR and CDR2 FQNEAQ (reference sequence). The CDR3 loop is CASFVGGASTDTQYF. In nucleotides, the CDR3 is TGTGCCAGCTTTGTGGGGGGGGCAAGCACAGATACGCAGTATTTT.

In its sample, this clonotype was seen many times. The rearrangement uses TRBV7-6 and TRBJ2-7, with TRBD2 as a possible D gene (6 bases). This CDR3 comprises 14 residues. V was trimmed by 4 bases and J by 3 bases, leaving 13 bases between them. Germline V gene data show CDR1 as SGHVS and CDR2 as FNYEAQ. The CDR3 DNA is TGTGCCAGCAGCTCAAGCGGAGGGGACTACGAGCAGTACGTC. It translates to CASSSSGGDYEQYV.

This clonotype was detected many times. The V gene is TRBV27, the J gene TRBJ1-2, with no clear D. Trimming removed 6 bases at V and 0 bases at J, with 8 bases between. Germline V gives CDR1 MNHEY, CDR2 SMNVEV (reference sequence). The CDR3 runs 13 residues. This CDR3 reads CASSPGANYGYTF. The DNA of the CDR3 is TGTGCCAGCAGCCCGGGAGCTAACTATGGCTACACCTTC.

This clonotype was seen ten or more times. The chain employs TRBV12-3 or TRBV12-4 and TRBJ2-3, with a tentative D call TRBD1 (6 bases). The CDR3 length is 15 residues. Trimming pared 11 bases from V and 3 bases from J, leaving 21 bases between. The CDR3 DNA is TGTGCCGCAACTCGTAGGGGGAGTAGGACAGATACGCAGTATTTT. Amino acid sequence: CAATRRGSRTDTQYF.

This clonotype has a count of ten or more. V gene TRBV7-2 combines with J gene TRBJ2-5; 7 bases agree with TRBD1. Per germline, CDR1 SGHTA and CDR2 FQGNSA. J was trimmed by 5 bases and V by 7 bases; bases with no gene match: 10. The CDR3 covers 14 residues. In DNA form, the CDR3 reads TGTGCCAGCACCATTAACAGGGGTTTGGAGACCCAGTACTTC. It codes for CASTINRGLETQYF.

This clonotype has a count of ten or more. The chain uses TRBV7-8 and TRBJ2-7; tentatively, D is TRBD1 (5 bases). V gave up 5 bases and J gave up 5 bases, with 28 bases separating them. CDR1 is SGHVS, CDR2 FQNEAQ, per germline. This CDR3 is built from 18 residues. CDR3 nucleotides: TGTGCCAGCAGCGCGCTAAGCTTGGACACTGCCTGGGCGCACGAGCAGTACTTC. Residues: CASSALSLDTAWAHEQYF.

This clonotype has just a few counts. The chain uses TRBV6-2 or TRBV6-3 and TRBJ2-2; either TRBD1 or TRBD2 may supply D (6 bases each). The length of the CDR3 is 16 residues. V was pared by 0 bases and J by 4 bases, with 12 bases between. Germline V gene sequence: CDR1 MNHEY, CDR2 SVGEGT. The CDR3 is CASSYSGGVATGELFF. CDR3 bases: TGTGCCAGCAGTTACTCGGGGGGCGTGGCCACCGGGGAGCTGTTTTTT.

This chain joins TRBV14 and TRBJ2-2; possible D gene TRBD1, 5 bases. This CDR3 has 15 amino acids. CDR1 and CDR2 (germline): SGHDN, FVKESK. Between the trimmed V and J ends, which lost 1 base and 3 bases, there was a span of 9 bases. CDR3: CASSQAPGYTGELFF. In DNA, the CDR3 is TGTGCCAGCAGCCAAGCGCCAGGGTACACCGGGGAGCTGTTTTTT. The variable domain in full, completed from reference TRBV14 and TRBJ2-2, reads EAGVTQFPSHSVIEKGQTVTLRCDPISGHDNLYWYRRVMGKEIKFLLHFVKESKQDESGMPNNRFLAERTGGTYSTLKVQPAELEDSGVYFCASSQAPGYTGELFFGEGSRLTVL.

The chain recombines TRBV19 with TRBJ1-2; perhaps TRBD1 as D (5 bases). Trimming took off 0 bases at V and 1 base at J, with 21 bases between the two ends. Germline V gene data show CDR1 as LNHDA and CDR2 as SQIVND (reference sequence). The CDR3 sequence is 19 residues long. The CDR3 loop reads CASSIEYGGEQPRNYGYTF. CDR3 sequence (DNA): TGTGCCAGTAGTATAGAATATGGGGGGGAACAACCCCGTAACTATGGCTACACCTTC.